This paragraph covers one TCR beta chain sequence. Its antigen is undetermined. This specimen comes from a study of CD8 T cells in ankylosing spondylitis. General observations from the study: Significant enrichment of disease-linked clones was reportedly seen in matched ankylosing spondylitis synovial fluid. What seemed typical of ankylosing spondylitis blood was a TCR beta motif built from eight highly homologous variants.

In making TCR beta libraries, quantitative 5'-RACE with molecular barcodes was used. TCRdb reanalysed the 5' RACE reads using MiXCR and keeps one entry per CDR3 protein. Among hundreds of thousands of distinct CDR3 sequences listed, 12% were seen once. V shed 3 bases and J shed 7 bases, with 13 bases lying between them. This CDR3 region has 14 residues. Germline values: CDR1 LNHNV, CDR2 YYDKDF (reference sequence). J is TRBJ2-1 and V is TRBV15, with D possibly matching TRBD2 (6 bases). The sequence was obtained from a male donor with ankylosing spondylitis. Sequencing was done on a sample of blood, either unsorted or a sorted T cell fraction (not recorded which). The CDR3 sequence is CATSRGLPPNEQFF. CDR3 DNA: TGTGCCACCAGCAGGGGACTCCCCCCTAATGAGCAGTTCTTC. The complete variable domain, with remaining parts taken from reference TRBV15 and TRBJ2-1, reads DAMVIQNPRYQVTQFGKPVTLSCSQTLNHNVMYWYQQKSSQAPKLLFHYYDKDFNNEADTPDNFQSRRPNTSFCFLDIRSPGLGDTAMYLCATSRGLPPNEQFFGPGTRLTVL.